This TCR beta chain is drawn from a study of blood T cell repertoires in COVID-19 (dated by TCRdb to about 2020). In the study overall: The collaborator samples originated in the United States, Italy and Spain and spanned the acute and convalescent phases of COVID-19. The material from the prospective study consisted of cDNA or gDNA derived from T cells, B-cell-depleted T cells, or PBMCs. The sample metadata nearly always contained a de-identified subject ID, COVID-19 status, age in years and sex. Where HLA class I and class II types were available, the types were taken from metadata supplied by the sample provider, not from assay-based typing. Deeply sampled blood TCRbeta repertoires from subjects exposed to, actively infected with, or recovered from COVID-19 were included in the dataset. The samples were drawn from two sources: the first 160 participants of the ongoing ImmuneRACE study, and fewer than 1,500 subjects contributed by 6 global collaborators. The repertoires were made available in a free public database intended to serve as a resource for research on the immune response to SARS-CoV-2.

Broad study findings and their caveats: The quantity of clinical and demographic metadata differed by source and by participant and was supplied without curation.

Between the V and J ends, shortened by 5 bases and 0 bases respectively, the junction contains 20 bases. CDR1 and CDR2, per the germline V gene (reference sequence), are PRHDT and FYEKMQ. Its CDR3 holds 18 amino acids, cysteine through phenylalanine. CDR3 DNA only is kept here, 54 bases in frame from base 1. The immunoSEQ Assay, a bias-controlled multiplex PCR, was used to amplify TCRbeta CDR3 regions from genomic DNA. Per the source publication's procedure: The number of nucleated cells in each sample was estimated by amplification of reference gene primers within the assay. To quantify the absolute abundance of each unique TCRbeta CDR3 rearrangement, sequence reads were collapsed and filtered. Productive Simpson clonality was computed per sample as the square root of Simpson's diversity index over productive rearrangements. TCRdb limited this immuneACCESS table to in-frame rearrangements with V and J called. A share of clones is missing; checked studies link under half to unresolved V genes, and the rest is unexplained. D and trimming were read from the DNA, whereas the V and J calls and clone size are those reported in that table. Present in this sample are 200,000 to 300,000 clones, more than 75% of which were seen just once. Roughly 3.5% of the sample comes from the top ten.

Participants in the prospective study were enrolled through a virtual design, were aged about 18 to 89 years, and lived in some 24 United States geographic areas. To assign participants to cohorts, the prospective study relied on clinical history that participants themselves reported in a screening survey and a study questionnaire. Each participant in the prospective study had whole blood, serum and a nasopharyngeal or oropharyngeal swab collected by mobile phlebotomists. Participants in the prospective study had the option to provide additional blood draws and questionnaires over an approximately 2-month period. Before DNA extraction, blood samples from the prospective study were shipped at room temperature or frozen. About this clone itself: Its antigen specificity is not known. No qualities accompany the bases; no much larger clone lies one base away.

The sequence derives from a woman aged 40 to 50 with acute COVID-19. Sequences were obtained from PBMCs or T cells enriched from blood (not recorded which). The chain is made from TRBV13 and TRBJ1-3; TRBD1 might be the D gene, on 6 matching bases. In nucleotide form, the sequence is TGTGCCAGCAGCACCAAGGGACAACTAGGACTCTCTGGAAACACCATATATTTT. Protein translation: CASSTKGQLGLSGNTIYF. With all but the CDR3 taken from the reference TRBV13 and TRBJ1-3 genes, the full variable domain is: AAGVIQSPRHLIKEKRETATLKCYPIPRHDTVYWYQQGPGQDPQFLISFYEKMQSDKGSIPDRFSAQQFSDYHSELNMSSLELGDSALYFCASSTKGQLGLSGNTIYFGEGSWLTVV.